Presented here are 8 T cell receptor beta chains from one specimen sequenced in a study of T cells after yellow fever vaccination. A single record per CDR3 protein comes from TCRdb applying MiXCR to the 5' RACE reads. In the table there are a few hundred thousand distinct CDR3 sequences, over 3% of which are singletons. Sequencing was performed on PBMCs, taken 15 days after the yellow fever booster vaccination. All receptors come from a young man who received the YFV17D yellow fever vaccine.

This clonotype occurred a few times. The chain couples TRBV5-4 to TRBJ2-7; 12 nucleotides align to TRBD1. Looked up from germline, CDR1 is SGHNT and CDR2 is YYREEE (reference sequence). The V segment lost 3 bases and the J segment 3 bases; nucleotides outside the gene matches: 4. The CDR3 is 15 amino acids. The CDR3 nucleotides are TGTGCCAGCAGCTCCGGGACAGGGGGCCTCTACGAGCAGTACTTC. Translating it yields CASSSGTGGLYEQYF.

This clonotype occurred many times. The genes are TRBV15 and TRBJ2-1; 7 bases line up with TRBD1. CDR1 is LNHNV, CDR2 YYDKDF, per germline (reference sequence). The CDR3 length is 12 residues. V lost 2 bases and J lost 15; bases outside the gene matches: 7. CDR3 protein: CATSRQGGTRFF. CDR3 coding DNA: TGTGCCACCAGCAGACAAGGGGGCACGCGGTTCTTC.

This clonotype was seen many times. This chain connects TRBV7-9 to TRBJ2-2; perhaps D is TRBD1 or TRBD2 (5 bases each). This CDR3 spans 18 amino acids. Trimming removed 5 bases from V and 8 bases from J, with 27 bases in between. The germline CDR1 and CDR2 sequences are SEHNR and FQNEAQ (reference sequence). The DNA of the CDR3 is TGTGCCAGCAGCCCCGGGACCCTTATATTTCGACGCACGGGGGAGCTGTTTTTT. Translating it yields CASSPGTLIFRRTGELFF.

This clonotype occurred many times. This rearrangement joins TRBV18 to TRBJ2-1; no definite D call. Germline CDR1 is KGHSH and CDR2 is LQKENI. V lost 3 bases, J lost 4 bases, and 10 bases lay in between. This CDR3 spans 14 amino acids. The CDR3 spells CASSPDLSYNEQFF. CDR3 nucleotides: TGTGCCAGCTCACCGGACCTGTCTTACAATGAGCAGTTCTTC.

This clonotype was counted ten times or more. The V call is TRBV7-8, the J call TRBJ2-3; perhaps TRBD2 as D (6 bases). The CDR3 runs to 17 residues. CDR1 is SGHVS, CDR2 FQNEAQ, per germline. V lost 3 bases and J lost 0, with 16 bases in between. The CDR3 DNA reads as TGTGCCAGCAGCTTGCGGGACCTACTAGCCAGCACAGATACGCAGTATTTT. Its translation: CASSLRDLLASTDTQYF.

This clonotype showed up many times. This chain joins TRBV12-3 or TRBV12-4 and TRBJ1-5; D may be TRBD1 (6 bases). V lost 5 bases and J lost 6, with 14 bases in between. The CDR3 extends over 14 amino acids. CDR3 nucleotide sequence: TGTGCCAGCAGTCCGACAGGCGAGGGTCAGCCCCAGCATTTT. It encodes CASSPTGEGQPQHF.

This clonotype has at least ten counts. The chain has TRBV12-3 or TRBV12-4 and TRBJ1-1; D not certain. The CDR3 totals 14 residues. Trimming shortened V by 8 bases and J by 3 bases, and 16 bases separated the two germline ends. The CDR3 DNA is TGTGCCAGCGCTATTCGGGCGCGGGACACTGAAGCTTTCTTT. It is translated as CASAIRARDTEAFF.

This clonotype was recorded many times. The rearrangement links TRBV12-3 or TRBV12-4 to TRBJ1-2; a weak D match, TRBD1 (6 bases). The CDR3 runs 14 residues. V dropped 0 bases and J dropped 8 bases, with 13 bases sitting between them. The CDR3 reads CASSLAGAGKGYTF. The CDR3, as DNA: TGTGCCAGCAGTTTAGCGGGGGCAGGGAAAGGCTACACCTTC.